In this sample, the clone carrying this TCR beta chain turned up many times. The data were taken from a study of CD8+CD57+ T cells in acquired aplastic anemia. It was genomic DNA that served as the template for profiling TCR beta VDJ and CDR3. TCRdb reanalysed the reads using MiXCR and keeps one entry per CDR3 protein. The data contain 450,000 to 600,000 distinct CDR3 sequences, around 33% of them seen just once; the ten biggest clones take up under 0.95%. By flow cytometry, patients selected for sequencing had shown an expansion of CD8+CD57+ cells. Every one of the patients had aplastic anemia (severe, acquired). The germline V gene encodes CDR1 MNHNY and CDR2 SVGAGI (reference sequence). V lost 7 bases to trimming and J lost 7 bases; unmatched junction nucleotides: 5. The CDR3 contains 12 residues.

V usage is TRBV6-6 and J usage is TRBJ1-2; 8 nucleotides line up with TRBD1. Sequenced input: sorted CD4+, CD8+, or CD8+CD57+ T cells (not recorded which) from PBMCs. The TCR sequence derives from a human donor with aplastic anemia. The CDR3 loop reads CASTSDRAGYTF. In nucleotides, the CDR3 is TGTGCCAGCACCTCGGACAGGGCTGGCTACACCTTC.